These 27 T cell receptor beta chains came from one sample sequenced in a study of T cell repertoires in ileal Crohn's disease. The time point here: neoterminal ileum biopsy at postoperative endoscopy, about 6 months after surgery. Some clones are missing from TCRdb's copy, which holds only in-frame ones; the method was immunoSEQ multiplex PCR. The sample has approximately 12,000 clones, more than 60% seen once. Sequencing was performed on ileal tissue. Every receptor here comes from an adult with Crohn's disease.

The chain combines TRBV9 with TRBJ2-6, with D possibly being TRBD2 (6 bases). This CDR3 has 15 amino acids. Trimming pared 7 bases from V and 1 base from J, leaving 12 bases between. CDR1 is SGDLS, CDR2 YYNGEE, per germline. The CDR3 protein is CASGPAGSGANVLTF. Here the CDR3 DNA reads TGTGCCAGCGGCCCGGCGGGATCTGGGGCCAACGTCCTGACTTTC.

The genes are TRBV18 and TRBJ2-1; D ambiguous. Germline assignment: CDR1 KGHSH and CDR2 LQKENI. Between the trimmed V and J ends, which lost 0 bases and 0 bases, there was a span of 9 bases. The CDR3 spans 16 residues. CDR3 DNA: TGTGCCAGCTCACCACCGGCCAGGAGCTCCTACAATGAGCAGTTCTTC. This translates into CASSPPARSSYNEQFF.

V gene TRBV7-2 combines with J gene TRBJ1-2; 7 bases are a match to TRBD1. The V and J ends lost 3 bases and 2 bases, in that order; junction bases with no gene match: 6. CDR1 and CDR2 (germline): SGHTA, FQGNSA. The CDR3 length is 15 residues. The CDR3 spells CASSFDTGANYGYTF. The CDR3 DNA reads TGTGCCAGCAGCTTCGACACAGGGGCAAACTATGGCTACACCTTC.

The chain joins TRBV29-1 to TRBJ1-1; D unresolved. The CDR3 is 11 amino acids. CDR1 SQVTM and CDR2 ANQGSEA come from the germline V gene. V shed 5 bases and J shed 4 bases, with 8 bases lying between them. The CDR3 sequence: CSVSTITEAFF. Written as DNA, the CDR3 is TGCAGCGTTTCGACGATCACTGAAGCTTTCTTT.

The chain has TRBV7-3 and TRBJ1-2, with D maybe TRBD1 (6 bases). Trimming took off 5 bases at V and 7 bases at J, with 23 bases between the two ends. The CDR3 runs 16 residues. From germline, CDR1 is SGHTA and CDR2 FQGTGA. The CDR3 loop reads CASSPQGGMGVTGYTF. The CDR3 DNA follows: TGTGCCAGCAGCCCACAAGGGGGAATGGGTGTTACTGGCTACACCTTC.

The V call is TRBV10-3, the J call TRBJ1-5; maybe TRBD1 (6 bases). Trimming pared 2 bases from V and 4 bases from J, leaving 15 bases between. This CDR3 is 16 amino acids long. Germline CDR1 ENHRY, CDR2 SYGVKD. The CDR3 DNA sequence: TGTGCCATCAGTGAGGAGAGGACAGCAGGAAATCAGCCCCAGCATTTT. Its translation is CAISEERTAGNQPQHF.

This clone occurred a few times. This rearrangement joins TRBV2 to TRBJ1-2, with D tentatively TRBD1 (6 bases). V lost 11 bases, J lost 4 bases, and 17 bases lay in between. Germline V gene lookup returns CDR1 SNHLY and CDR2 FYNNEI. This CDR3 spans 13 amino acids. The CDR3, as DNA: TGTGCCGCTAAGTCCACAGGGCCCTATGGCTACACCTTC. The encoded protein is CAAKSTGPYGYTF.

By frequency in the sample, this clone is medium-sized. V gene TRBV6-1 combines with J gene TRBJ2-5, with D unresolved. Germline CDR1 reads MNHNS; CDR2 reads SASEGT. The CDR3 is 11 residues long. V was shortened by 7 bases and J by 4 bases, with 7 bases between the two germline ends. CDR3 nucleotide sequence: TGTGCCAGCACGGGTGTAGAGACCCAGTACTTC. Its translation is CASTGVETQYF.

This clone was observed a few times. The rearrangement links TRBV10-2 to TRBJ1-2; a weak D match, TRBD1 (6 bases). This CDR3 spans 13 amino acids. Trimming stripped 8 bases from V and 5 bases from J, with 15 bases between. Looked up from germline, CDR1 is WSHSY and CDR2 is SAAADI. The CDR3 is CASHTTGEYGYTF. Here the CDR3 DNA reads TGCGCCAGCCACACGACAGGAGAGTATGGCTACACCTTC.

The chain couples TRBV29-1 to TRBJ2-2, with D possibly being TRBD1 or TRBD2 (5 bases each). CDR1 and CDR2 from the germline V gene are SQVTM and ANQGSEA. V lost 2 bases to trimming and J lost 4 bases, with 14 bases between them. There are 15 residues in the CDR3. CDR3 in amino acids: CSVEWAPGGTGELFF. CDR3 in DNA: TGCAGCGTTGAATGGGCTCCTGGGGGCACCGGGGAGCTGTTTTTT.

This chain uses TRBV7-8 with TRBJ1-1; 12 nucleotides align to TRBD1. Per germline, CDR1 SGHVS and CDR2 FQNEAQ. The CDR3 has 17 amino acids. The V gene end was trimmed by 6 bases and the J gene end by 5 bases; junction bases not matched to a gene: 13. The CDR3 DNA follows: TGTGCCAGCAGGCCTGGGACAGGGGGCGGATTAGGAACTGAAGCTTTCTTT. This codes for CASRPGTGGGLGTEAFF.

In this sample, this clone turned up once. The chain couples TRBV6-5 to TRBJ1-3; D gene ambiguous. This CDR3 is 16 amino acids long. Trimming left V 4 bases short and J 0 bases short, with 13 bases between. Looked up from germline, CDR1 is MNHEY and CDR2 is SVGAGI. CDR3 DNA sequence: TGTGCCAGCAGTTCATCGGACGGACCCTCTGGAAACACCATATATTTT. Residues: CASSSSDGPSGNTIYF.

The chain carries TRBV5-8 and TRBJ2-6, with a tentative D call TRBD2 (5 bases). V shed 5 bases and J shed 4 bases, with 13 bases lying between them. The CDR3 covers 15 residues. Germline V lookup: CDR1 SGHTS, CDR2 YDEGEE. The CDR3 reads CASSNGVGGANVLTF. The CDR3, as DNA: TGTGCCAGCAGTAACGGGGTAGGAGGGGCCAACGTCCTGACTTTC.

The J gene is TRBJ1-2, the V gene TRBV28; maybe TRBD1 (5 bases). CDR1 and CDR2 (germline): MDHEN, SYDVKM. The CDR3 has 13 residues. Trimming took 10 bases from V and 7 from J, leaving 19 bases between them. This chain's CDR3 is CATDTGPVSGYTF. Here the CDR3 DNA reads TGTGCCACGGACACAGGTCCTGTTTCTGGCTACACCTTC.

The CDR3 DNA sequence: TGTGCCAGTAGTCCACGACAGGGGGCGGGCTTAGGAGAGACCCAGTACTTC. This translates into CASSPRQGAGLGETQYF. The V call is TRBV19, the J call TRBJ2-5; TRBD1 matches at 10 bases. V shed 5 bases and J 4 bases; nucleotides not matched to a gene: 13. The germline gives CDR1 LNHDA, CDR2 SQIVND (reference sequence). The CDR3 totals 17 residues.

The J gene is TRBJ1-3, the V gene TRBV18, with 9 bases identical to TRBD1. This CDR3 is 15 amino acids long. The germline V gene encodes CDR1 KGHSH and CDR2 LQKENI. V was pared by 5 bases and J by 0 bases, with 2 bases of the junction left unmatched. For the CDR3, the DNA is TGTGCCAGCTCAGGACAGGGGATCTCTGGAAACACCATATATTTT. Its protein is CASSGQGISGNTIYF.

Within the sample, this clone is large. CDR3 amino acids: CATSFRDRGRNSPLHF. The CDR3 nucleotides read TGTGCCACCAGCTTCCGGGACAGGGGTCGTAATTCACCCCTCCACTTT. The rearrangement links TRBV15 to TRBJ1-6; 10 nucleotides agree with TRBD1. Trimming at V came to 5 bases and at J to 6 bases, leaving 7 bases not matched to a gene. This CDR3 contains 16 residues. Germline V CDR1 and CDR2: LNHNV, YYDKDF (reference sequence). Together with reference TRBV15 and TRBJ1-6, the CDR3 gives the full variable domain: DAMVIQNPRYQVTQFGKPVTLSCSQTLNHNVMYWYQQKSSQAPKLLFHYYDKDFNNEADTPDNFQSRRPNTSFCFLDIRSPGLGDTAMYLCATSFRDRGRNSPLHFGNGTRLTVT.

CDR3 protein: CASSSEGSKNEKLFF. The CDR3 DNA reads TGTGCCAGCAGCTCGGAGGGGTCGAAGAATGAAAAACTGTTTTTT. V usage is TRBV11-1 and J usage is TRBJ1-4; D is perhaps TRBD1 (5 bases). The CDR3 runs to 15 residues. Trimming pared 4 bases from V and 5 bases from J, leaving 14 bases between. CDR1 is SGHAT, CDR2 FQDESV, per germline (reference sequence).

This chain joins TRBV7-3 and TRBJ2-5; 9 bases fit TRBD2. Germline CDR1 SGHTA, CDR2 FQGTGA. V lost 5 bases to trimming and J lost 9 bases; unmatched junction nucleotides: 10. The CDR3 has 14 residues. CDR3 DNA sequence: TGTGCCAGCAGCCCAATGGGTAGCGGGGGCCCCCAGTACTTC. Translated: CASSPMGSGGPQYF.

The rearrangement links TRBV10-3 to TRBJ1-2; 11 bases align to TRBD1. Germline V CDR1 and CDR2: ENHRY, SYGVKD. This CDR3 spans 12 amino acids. V lost 10 bases to trimming and J lost 8 bases; unmatched junction nucleotides: 6. The CDR3 is CATGQGDGGYTF. CDR3 DNA sequence: TGTGCCACGGGACAGGGGGATGGGGGCTACACCTTC.

The rearrangement joins TRBV6-1 to TRBJ2-1; TRBD2 matches 10 bases. Germline trimming cut 1 base from V and 6 bases from J; bases unmatched to any gene: 3. CDR1 is MNHNS and CDR2 is SASEGT in the germline V gene. This CDR3 is built from 15 residues. The CDR3 region has the DNA TGTGCCAGCAGTGAAGAGGGGACTAGCGCCAATGAGCAGTTCTTC. As protein: CASSEEGTSANEQFF.

The chain links TRBV7-3 to TRBJ2-7; D is uncertain. Trimming took 2 bases from V and 0 from J, leaving 11 bases between them. The CDR3 spans 15 residues. Per germline, CDR1 SGHTA and CDR2 FQGTGA. CDR3 protein: CASSLGSGHSYEQYF. In DNA form, the CDR3 reads TGTGCCAGCAGCTTAGGGTCAGGTCACTCCTACGAGCAGTACTTC.

The chain joins TRBV4-2 to TRBJ2-7, with 7 bases matching TRBD2. CDR3 length equals 17 residues. The germline V gene encodes CDR1 LGHNA and CDR2 YNFKEQ. V lost 1 base and J lost 0; bases outside the gene matches: 9. CDR3 sequence (DNA): TGTGCCAGCAGCCAAGTTCTCGATGGCGGGGGCTCCTACGAGCAGTACTTC. Protein sequence: CASSQVLDGGGSYEQYF.

This clone was observed once. V gene TRBV6-4 combines with J gene TRBJ2-1; TRBD2 matches at 9 bases. V was clipped by 0 bases and J by 7 bases; unmatched bases: 7. Looked up from germline, CDR1 is MRHNA and CDR2 is SNTAGT. The CDR3 is made up of 16 amino acids. The CDR3 DNA is TGTGCCAGCAGTGACTCCGCGGGACTAGCAAGTAATGAGCAGTTCTTC. This codes for CASSDSAGLASNEQFF.

On this clone itself: Other DNA sequences in the same sample also yield this CDR3. The chain joins TRBV2 to TRBJ2-1, with TRBD2 as a possible D gene (5 bases). The CDR3 runs to 12 residues. The germline CDR1 and CDR2 sequences are SNHLY and FYNNEI. Between the trimmed V and J ends, which lost 3 bases and 7 bases, there was a span of 7 bases. CDR3 residues: CASSDRGNEQFF. Written as DNA, the CDR3 is TGTGCCAGCAGTGATAGAGGGAATGAGCAGTTCTTC.

This chain links TRBV11-2 with TRBJ2-1; a possible D gene is TRBD1 (6 bases). This CDR3 is 11 amino acids long. CDR1 is SGHAT and CDR2 is FQNNGV in the germline V gene. The V gene lost 5 bases and the J gene lost 10 bases, with 9 bases spanning the gap. The CDR3 DNA sequence: TGTGCCAGCAGCCGTCAGGGGGAGCAGTTCTTC. Protein: CASSRQGEQFF.

This clone showed up just a few times. The chain employs TRBV10-1 and TRBJ1-2, with D possibly matching TRBD1 (6 bases). Trimming removed 8 bases from V and 1 base from J, with 14 bases in between. CDR3 length: 14 residues. Germline V gives CDR1 WNHNN, CDR2 SYGVQD (reference sequence). The CDR3 is CASLTDRINYGYTF. The CDR3 DNA is TGCGCCAGCCTTACAGACAGGATTAACTATGGCTACACCTTC.